This T cell receptor (beta chain) comes out of a study of PD-L1 blockade in urothelial cancer. Study-level background: Patients' atezolizumab regimen, 1,200 mg intravenously every 3 weeks, began in 2014. Patients previously received 0 to 3 chemotherapy regimens. Analysis of blood occurred 3 weeks (second dose) and 6 weeks after treatment start.

This clone was seen only once. Added to each PCR by spiking were synthetic TCR analog templates. The assay was immunoSEQ multiplex PCR, and TCRdb's table has in-frame clones only and misses some. The sample holds tens of thousands of clones, almost 85% seen once. V lost 4 bases, J lost 0 bases, and 16 bases lay in between. This CDR3 comprises 16 residues. Germline lookup yields CDR1 MNHEY and CDR2 SMNVEV (reference sequence). The sequences come from PBMCs, collected around atezolizumab (anti-PD-L1) treatment. The clonotype was recovered from a man between 65 and 80 years old with urothelial cancer. The rearrangement links TRBV27 to TRBJ2-7, with D maybe TRBD2 (7 bases). Here the CDR3 DNA reads TGTGCCAGCAGTTCACGGGGAGGGGGGAGCTCCTACGAGCAGTACTTC. Translation: CASSSRGGGSSYEQYF.